The 8 T cell receptor beta chains reported below all come from one sample, sequenced in a study of T cells in Graves' hyperthyroidism and ophthalmopathy. Researchers took RNA transcripts and amplified the TCR beta CDR3 regions from them. HTBI primers were used for first-round RT-PCR of the TCR CDR3. MiXCR, run by TCRdb on the multiplex PCR reads, gives a single entry per CDR3 protein. The table lists approximately 49,000 distinct CDR3 sequences, roughly 50% of them singletons. The specimen sequenced was peripheral blood or thyroid tissue (not recorded which). The receptors were sampled from a man younger than 30 with Graves' hyperthyroidism.

This clonotype counts as medium-sized (0.01 to 0.1%). The chain carries TRBV7-9 and TRBJ2-6; no clear D. In germline, CDR1 is SEHNR, CDR2 FQNEAQ (reference sequence). V was cut by 1 base and J by 4 bases, with 11 bases left in between. This CDR3 is built from 16 residues. CDR3 region: CASSLGFTGGANVLTF. The CDR3, as DNA: TGTGCCAGCAGCTTAGGGTTCACGGGCGGGGCCAACGTCCTGACTTTC. Filled out from reference TRBV7-9 and TRBJ2-6, the complete variable domain reads DTGVSQNPRHKITKRGQNVTFRCDPISEHNRLYWYRQTLGQGPEFLTYFQNEAQLEKSRLLSDRFSAERPKGSFSTLEIQRTEQGDSAMYLCASSLGFTGGANVLTFGAGSRLTVL.

This clonotype has a count of ten or more. This chain connects TRBV2 to TRBJ1-4, with TRBD1 matching 7 bases. There are 15 residues in the CDR3. After removal of 3 bases from V and 3 bases from J, the junction contained 4 bases not matched to a gene. The germline V gene has CDR1 SNHLY and CDR2 FYNNEI. The CDR3 reads CASSEGDSPNEKLFF. Here the CDR3 DNA reads TGTGCCAGCAGTGAGGGGGACAGCCCTAATGAAAAACTGTTTTTT.

Comment on this clonotype: A much larger clone differs from this one at a single base, so this may be a read error. The chain links TRBV10-3 to TRBJ2-7, with D unresolved. The germline CDR1 and CDR2 sequences are ENHRY and SYGVKD. The CDR3 length is 13 residues. The V end lost 10 bases, the J end lost 5 bases, and 18 bases lay between the germline ends. The CDR3 DNA is TGTGCCAGCTCACGCCCAGATTCCCACGAGCAGTACTTC. Protein sequence: CASSRPDSHEQYF.

This clonotype was picked up many times. This sequence joins TRBV20-1 and TRBJ1-1; the match to TRBD1 covers 7 bases. The CDR3 totals 16 residues. V was clipped by 2 bases and J by 1 base; unmatched bases: 10. Germline assignment: CDR1 DFQATT and CDR2 SNEGSKA (reference sequence). The CDR3 nucleotides read TGCAGTGCTAGAAGACAGGGAAACTTTGGGAACACTGAAGCTTTCTTT. It specifies CSARRQGNFGNTEAFF.

The sample holds one count of this clonotype. The V gene is TRBV10-3, the J gene TRBJ1-1, with D perhaps TRBD1 (6 bases). V lost 10 bases and J lost 3, with 15 bases in between. This CDR3 is built from 13 residues. Per germline, CDR1 ENHRY and CDR2 SYGVKD. In nucleotides, the CDR3 is TGTGCCACCAAGAGGGGGAGGGACACTGAAGCTTTCTTT. Its protein is CATKRGRDTEAFF.

This clonotype showed up many times. The chain is built from TRBV4-1 and TRBJ1-6, with 7 nucleotides matching TRBD1. CDR3 length equals 15 residues. Germline CDR1 is MGHRA and CDR2 is YSYEKL. The V and J ends lost 6 bases and 6 bases, in that order; junction bases with no gene match: 8. In nucleotides, the CDR3 is TGCGCCAGCAGGATATCCGGGACAGCTAATTCACCCCTCCACTTT. It translates to CASRISGTANSPLHF.

Concerning this clonotype: Given the absence of the conserved phenylalanine or tryptophan at the CDR3 end, a read error is likely. This chain joins TRBV29-1 and TRBJ1-2; no definite D call. Germline CDR1 reads SQVTM; CDR2 reads ANQGSEA. Trimming stripped 4 bases from V and 3 bases from J, with 9 bases between. This CDR3 is 12 amino acids long. The CDR3 coding sequence is TGCAGCGTTGTCGGGGAAGACTATGGCTACACCCTC. This sequence encodes CSVVGEDYGYTL.

This clonotype occurred once. The chain is built from TRBV30 and TRBJ1-5, with unresolved D. This CDR3 has 14 residues. Trimming took 5 bases from V and 5 from J, leaving 16 bases between them. Germline CDR1 reads GTSNPN; CDR2 reads SVGIG (reference sequence). The CDR3 region is CAWAAKGVDQPQHF. The CDR3 region has the DNA TGTGCCTGGGCGGCAAAGGGCGTGGATCAGCCCCAGCATTTT.